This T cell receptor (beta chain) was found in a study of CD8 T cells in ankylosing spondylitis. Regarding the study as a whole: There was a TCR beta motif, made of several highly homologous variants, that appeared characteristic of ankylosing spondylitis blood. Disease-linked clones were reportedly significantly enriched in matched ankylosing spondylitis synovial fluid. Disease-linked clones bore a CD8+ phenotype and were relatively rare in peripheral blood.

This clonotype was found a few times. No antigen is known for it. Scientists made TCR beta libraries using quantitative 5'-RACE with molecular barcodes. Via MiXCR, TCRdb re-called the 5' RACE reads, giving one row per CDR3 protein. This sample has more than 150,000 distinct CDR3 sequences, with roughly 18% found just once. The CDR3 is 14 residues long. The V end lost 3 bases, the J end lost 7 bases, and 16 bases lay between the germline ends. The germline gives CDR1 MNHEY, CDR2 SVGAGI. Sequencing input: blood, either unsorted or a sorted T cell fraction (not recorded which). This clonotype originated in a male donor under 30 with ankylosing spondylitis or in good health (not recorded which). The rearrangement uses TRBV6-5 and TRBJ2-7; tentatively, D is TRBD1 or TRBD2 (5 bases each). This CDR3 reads CASSYRGDMGEQYF. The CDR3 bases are TGTGCCAGCAGTTATAGAGGGGATATGGGGGAGCAGTACTTC.